The TCR beta chain described here comes from a study of blood T cell repertoires in COVID-19. Across the study: Sites across the United States, Italy and Spain contributed samples from acute and convalescent COVID-19.

This CDR3 spans 15 amino acids. Germline V gene sequence: CDR1 SGHVS, CDR2 FNYEAQ. V shed 5 bases, J shed 5 bases, and the junction held 10 bases outside the gene matches. Individuals drawn from under 30 US areas were roughly 18 to 95 years old. Participants were placed into cohorts based on the clinical history they reported. Methods used by the authors: Amplification of reference gene primers was used by the study to estimate nucleated cell counts. Produced via immunoSEQ multiplex PCR; TCRdb's table is partial and in-frame only. V, J and clone size derive from that table, while D and trimming were established from the DNA sequence. Among under 450,000 clones, less than 90% were seen once, and the ten largest hold 2.5% to 3.5%.

This TCR was sampled from a young woman who had recovered from COVID-19. The specimen was PBMCs or T cells enriched from blood (not recorded which). The chain employs TRBV7-6 and TRBJ2-7, with 9 bases matching TRBD1. This CDR3 reads CASSQTGTGIHEQYF. In DNA, the CDR3 is TGTGCCAGCAGCCAAACCGGGACAGGGATCCACGAGCAGTACTTC.